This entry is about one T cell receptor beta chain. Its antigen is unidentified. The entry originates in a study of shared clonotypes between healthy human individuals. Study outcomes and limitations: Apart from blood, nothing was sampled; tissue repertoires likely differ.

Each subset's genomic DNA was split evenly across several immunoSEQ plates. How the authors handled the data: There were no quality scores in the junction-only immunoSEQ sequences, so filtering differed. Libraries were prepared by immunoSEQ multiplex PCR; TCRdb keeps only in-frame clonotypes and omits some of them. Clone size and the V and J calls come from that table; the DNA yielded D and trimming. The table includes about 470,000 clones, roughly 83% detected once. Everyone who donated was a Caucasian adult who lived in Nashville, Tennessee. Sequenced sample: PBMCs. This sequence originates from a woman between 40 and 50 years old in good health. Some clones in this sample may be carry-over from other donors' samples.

The DNA for the CDR3 is TGTGCCAGCAGTGCCGGGGAGACCCAGTACTTC. Translated, it gives CASSAGETQYF. The chain couples TRBV6-6 to TRBJ2-5; no reliable D call. CDR1 is MNHNY, CDR2 SVGAGI, per germline (reference sequence). Trimming removed 5 bases from V and 5 bases from J, with 6 bases in between. This CDR3 comprises 11 residues.